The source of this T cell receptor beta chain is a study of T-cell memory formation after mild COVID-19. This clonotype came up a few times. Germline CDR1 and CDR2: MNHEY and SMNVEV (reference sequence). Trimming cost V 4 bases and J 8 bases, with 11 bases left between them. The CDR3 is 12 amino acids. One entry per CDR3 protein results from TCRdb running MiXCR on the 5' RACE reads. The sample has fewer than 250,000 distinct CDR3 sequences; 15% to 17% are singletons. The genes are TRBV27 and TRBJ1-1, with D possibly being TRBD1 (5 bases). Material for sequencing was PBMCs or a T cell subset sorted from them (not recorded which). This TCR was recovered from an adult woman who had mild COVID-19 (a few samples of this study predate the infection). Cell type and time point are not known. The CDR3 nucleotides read TGTGCCAGCAGTTCCCTTGGACAAGAAGCTTTCTTT. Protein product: CASSSLGQEAFF.